The rows below give T cell receptor beta chains drawn from one sample of a study of monozygotic twins with inflammatory bowel disease. TCRdb reanalyzed the 5' RACE reads, giving one entry per CDR3 protein sequence and no DNA. Its listing shows 200,000 to 250,000 distinct CDR3 sequences. Specimen: blood. Receptors were obtained from a human donor with ulcerative colitis or Crohn's disease, or a healthy co-twin of an affected twin (not recorded which). Both conserved end residues are part of each CDR3.

CDR3aa	v_gene	j_gene
CASSGTDSSNYGYTF	TRBV28	TRBJ1-2
CASSPSGWRTNTGELFF	TRBV7-9	TRBJ2-2
CASQRDIRYNEQFF	TRBV11-2	TRBJ2-1
CASSQGVRDEQYF	TRBV4-1	TRBJ2-7
CASRKGHSSYNEQFF	TRBV19	TRBJ2-1
CASSSGAPGPYNEQFF	TRBV7-6	TRBJ2-1
CSAGQGTGTGELFF	TRBV20-1	TRBJ2-2
CSANPRNFSYNEQFF	TRBV20-1	TRBJ2-1
CASSPREFYGYTF	TRBV18	TRBJ1-2
CASSWRIANYGYTF	TRBV6-5	TRBJ1-2
CASSLQTGAPNTEAFF	TRBV3-1	TRBJ1-1
CSARKTGAEILTDTQYF	TRBV20-1	TRBJ2-3
CASSLAFGTAIKNIQYF	TRBV7-9	TRBJ2-4
CATSRDPGPYEQYF	TRBV15	TRBJ2-7
CASKISGANVLTF	TRBV10-2	TRBJ2-6
CASSSRTGRLGGYTF	TRBV5-1	TRBJ1-2
CASSQSRGYGYTF	TRBV3-1	TRBJ1-2
CASSSQGRNYTF	TRBV27	TRBJ1-2
CSARTGGNTEAFF	TRBV20-1	TRBJ1-1
CASSGGGQGTDTQYF	TRBV2	TRBJ2-3
CASSYRRGGREQYF	TRBV6-6	TRBJ2-7
CASIERETEAFF	TRBV6-1	TRBJ1-1
CASRTGLLNTGELFF	TRBV18	TRBJ2-2
CASTAGWALSNQPQHF	TRBV6-1	TRBJ1-5
CASSRAGRGSGYTF	TRBV11-2	TRBJ1-2
CASSFEVSNSGNTIYF	TRBV7-6	TRBJ1-3
CASGPGRSNTGELFF	TRBV10-1	TRBJ2-2
CSASRDRASGAFF	TRBV20-1	TRBJ1-1
CASSFLGGAGTEAFF	TRBV5-1	TRBJ1-1
CSARVPTRVRYNEQFF	TRBV20-1	TRBJ2-1
CASSLGDPREQYF	TRBV5-1	TRBJ2-7
CASSGVASTDTQYF	TRBV2	TRBJ2-3
CASSRGQGHYNEQFF	TRBV18	TRBJ2-1
CASSGRQGSGANVLTF	TRBV7-9	TRBJ2-6
CASSWGVAPYNEQFF	TRBV7-3	TRBJ2-1
CASSLGFRDPEFDTQYF	TRBV11-2	TRBJ2-3
CATSAGTTNTGELFF	TRBV10-3	TRBJ2-2
CASSEPGQGRDTQYF	TRBV6-1	TRBJ2-3
CSAPAGLAGGLAYNEQFF	TRBV20-1	TRBJ2-1
CATSRDLPQRVGANVLTF	TRBV15	TRBJ2-6
CASSFVGRSGANVLTF	TRBV27	TRBJ2-6
CSAPDRVHTEAFF	TRBV20-1	TRBJ1-1
CASSLARQGSTGELFF	TRBV5-1	TRBJ2-2
CASSLATSGSDTQYF	TRBV4-1	TRBJ2-3
CASSYLPGAKTGELFF	TRBV5-1	TRBJ2-2
CASRTSGGANVLTF	TRBV7-2	TRBJ2-6
CASSLEPDQPQHF	TRBV5-1	TRBJ1-5
CSATPLQGGYGYTF	TRBV20-1	TRBJ1-2
CASSLGANEQFF	TRBV5-5	TRBJ2-1
CASSLGAGTHTDTQYF	TRBV5-1	TRBJ2-3
CASTGTNTGELFF	TRBV5-1	TRBJ2-2
CASSDLTRGKHATQYF	TRBV2	TRBJ2-5